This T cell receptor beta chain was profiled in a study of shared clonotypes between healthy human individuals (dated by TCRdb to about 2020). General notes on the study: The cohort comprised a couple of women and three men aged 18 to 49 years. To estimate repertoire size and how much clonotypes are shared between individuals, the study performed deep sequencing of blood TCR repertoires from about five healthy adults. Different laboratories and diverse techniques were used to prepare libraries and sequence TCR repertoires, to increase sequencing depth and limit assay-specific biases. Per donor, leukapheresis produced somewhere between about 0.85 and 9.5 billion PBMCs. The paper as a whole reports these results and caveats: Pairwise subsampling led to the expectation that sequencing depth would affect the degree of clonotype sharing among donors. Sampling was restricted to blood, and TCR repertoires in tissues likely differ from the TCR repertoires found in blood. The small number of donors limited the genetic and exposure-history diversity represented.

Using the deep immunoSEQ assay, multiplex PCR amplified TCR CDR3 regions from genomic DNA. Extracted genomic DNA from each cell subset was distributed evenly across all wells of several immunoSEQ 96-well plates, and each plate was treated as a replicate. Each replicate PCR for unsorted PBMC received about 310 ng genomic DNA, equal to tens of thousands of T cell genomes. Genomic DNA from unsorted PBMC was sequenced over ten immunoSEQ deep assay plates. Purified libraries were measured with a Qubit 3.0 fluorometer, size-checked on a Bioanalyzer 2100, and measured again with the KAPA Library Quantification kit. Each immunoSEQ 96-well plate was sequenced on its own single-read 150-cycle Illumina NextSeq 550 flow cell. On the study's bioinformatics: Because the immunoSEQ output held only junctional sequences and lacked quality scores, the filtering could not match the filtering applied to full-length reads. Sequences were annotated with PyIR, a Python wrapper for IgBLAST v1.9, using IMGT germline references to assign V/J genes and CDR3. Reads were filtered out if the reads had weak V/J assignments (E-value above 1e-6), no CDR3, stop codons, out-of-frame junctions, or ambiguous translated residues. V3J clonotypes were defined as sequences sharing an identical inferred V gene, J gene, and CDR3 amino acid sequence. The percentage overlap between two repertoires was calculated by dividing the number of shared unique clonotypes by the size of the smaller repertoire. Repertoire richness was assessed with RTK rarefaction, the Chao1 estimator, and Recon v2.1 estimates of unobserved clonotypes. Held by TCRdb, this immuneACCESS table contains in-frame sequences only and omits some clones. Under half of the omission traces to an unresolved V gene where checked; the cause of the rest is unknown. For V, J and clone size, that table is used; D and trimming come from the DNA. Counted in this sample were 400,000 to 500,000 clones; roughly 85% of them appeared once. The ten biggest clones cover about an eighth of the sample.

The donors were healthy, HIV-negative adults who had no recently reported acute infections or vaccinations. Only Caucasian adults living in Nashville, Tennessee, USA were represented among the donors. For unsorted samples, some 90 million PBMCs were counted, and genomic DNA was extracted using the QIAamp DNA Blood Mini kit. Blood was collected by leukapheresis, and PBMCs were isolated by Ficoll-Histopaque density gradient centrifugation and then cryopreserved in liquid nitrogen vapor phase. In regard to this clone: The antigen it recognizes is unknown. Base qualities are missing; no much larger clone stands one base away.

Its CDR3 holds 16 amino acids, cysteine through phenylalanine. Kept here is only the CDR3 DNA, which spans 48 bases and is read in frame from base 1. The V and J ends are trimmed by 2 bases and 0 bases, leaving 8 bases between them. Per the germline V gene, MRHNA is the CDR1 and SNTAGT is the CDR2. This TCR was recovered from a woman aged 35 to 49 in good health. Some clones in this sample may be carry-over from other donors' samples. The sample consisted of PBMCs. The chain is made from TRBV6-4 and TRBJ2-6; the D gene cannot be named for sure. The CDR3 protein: CASSDGKSSGANVLTF. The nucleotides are TGTGCCAGCAGTGACGGGAAGAGCTCTGGGGCCAACGTCCTGACTTTC.